Given below is one T cell receptor (beta chain) in context. Its antigen is not known. This entry is derived from a study of identifying expanded T cells in peripheral blood. Clones were sequenced by immunoSEQ multiplex PCR, and TCRdb holds only the in-frame ones, with some missing. Here the sample spans nearly 60,000 clones, approximately 89% being singletons. Study-wide findings and caveats: Clone count variance between roughly 2-week samples rose with total template count. Technical replicates showed approximately 1.2 changed clones; approximately two weeks around 15; four weeks 19.

During the collection period, no donor immune events like infections were recorded. Trimming shortened V by 10 bases and J by 7 bases, and 19 bases separated the two germline ends. There are 13 residues in the CDR3. The germline V gene has CDR1 PRHDT and CDR2 FYEKMQ (reference sequence). The V and J genes are TRBV13 and TRBJ1-1; D gene uncertain. The TCR originated in a person between 18 and 69 years old in good health. The sequenced material came from blood. CDR3 protein: CATSRAGRGEAFF. DNA for the CDR3: TGTGCCACCTCTAGGGCCGGACGGGGTGAAGCTTTCTTT.